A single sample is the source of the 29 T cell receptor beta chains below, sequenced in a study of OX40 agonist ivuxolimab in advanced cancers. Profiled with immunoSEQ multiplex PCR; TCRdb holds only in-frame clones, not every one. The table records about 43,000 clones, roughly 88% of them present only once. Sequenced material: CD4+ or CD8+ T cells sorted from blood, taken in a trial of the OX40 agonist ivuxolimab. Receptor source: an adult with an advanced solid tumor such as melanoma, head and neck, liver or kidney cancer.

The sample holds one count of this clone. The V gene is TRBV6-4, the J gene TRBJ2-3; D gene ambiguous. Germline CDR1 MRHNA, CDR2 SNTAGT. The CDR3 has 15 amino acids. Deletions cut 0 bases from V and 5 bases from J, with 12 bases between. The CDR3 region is CASSDSTALGDTQYF. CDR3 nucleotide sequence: TGTGCCAGCAGTGACTCGACTGCATTGGGAGATACGCAGTATTTT.

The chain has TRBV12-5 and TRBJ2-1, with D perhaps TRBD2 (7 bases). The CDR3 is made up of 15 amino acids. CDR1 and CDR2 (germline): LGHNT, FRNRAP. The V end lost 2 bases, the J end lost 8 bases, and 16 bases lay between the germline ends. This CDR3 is CASGLWRGPLHEQFF. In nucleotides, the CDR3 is TGTGCTAGTGGTTTGTGGCGGGGGCCCCTCCATGAGCAGTTCTTC.

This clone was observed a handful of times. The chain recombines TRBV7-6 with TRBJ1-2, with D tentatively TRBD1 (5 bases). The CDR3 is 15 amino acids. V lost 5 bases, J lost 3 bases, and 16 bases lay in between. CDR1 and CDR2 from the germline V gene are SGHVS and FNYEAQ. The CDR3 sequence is CASSPYTGTDYGYTF. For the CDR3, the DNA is TGTGCCAGCAGCCCTTACACCGGGACGGACTATGGCTACACCTTC.

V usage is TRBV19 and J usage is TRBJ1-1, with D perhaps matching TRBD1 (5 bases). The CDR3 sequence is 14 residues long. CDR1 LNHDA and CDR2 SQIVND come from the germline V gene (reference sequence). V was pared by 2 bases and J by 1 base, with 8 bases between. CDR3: CASSIWQGNTEAFF. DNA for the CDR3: TGTGCCAGTAGTATATGGCAGGGGAACACTGAAGCTTTCTTT.

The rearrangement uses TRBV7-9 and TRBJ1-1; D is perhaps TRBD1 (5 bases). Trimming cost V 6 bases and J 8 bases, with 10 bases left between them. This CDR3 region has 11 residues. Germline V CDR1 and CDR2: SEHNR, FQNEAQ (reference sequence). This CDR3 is CASSPGTEAFF. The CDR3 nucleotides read TGTGCCAGCAGTCCCGGGACGGAAGCTTTCTTT.

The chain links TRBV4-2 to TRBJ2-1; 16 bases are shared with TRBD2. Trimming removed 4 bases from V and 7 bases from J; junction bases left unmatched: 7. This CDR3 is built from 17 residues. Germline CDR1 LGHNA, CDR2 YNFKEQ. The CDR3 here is CASSPLGGLAGGNEQFF. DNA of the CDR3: TGTGCCAGCAGCCCCCTGGGGGGACTAGCGGGAGGGAATGAGCAGTTCTTC.

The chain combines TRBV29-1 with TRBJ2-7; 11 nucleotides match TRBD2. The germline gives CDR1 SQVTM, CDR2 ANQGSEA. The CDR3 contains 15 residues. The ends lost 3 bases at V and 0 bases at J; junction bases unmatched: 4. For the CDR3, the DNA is TGCAGCGTTGAGACTAGCGGGGTTCTCTCCTACGAGCAGTACTTC. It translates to CSVETSGVLSYEQYF.

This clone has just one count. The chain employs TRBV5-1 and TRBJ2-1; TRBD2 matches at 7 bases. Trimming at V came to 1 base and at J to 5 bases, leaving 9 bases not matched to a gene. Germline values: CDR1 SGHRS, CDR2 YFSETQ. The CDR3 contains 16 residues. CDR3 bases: TGCGCCAGCAGCTTGATAGGCGGGAGAGGCAACAATGAGCAGTTCTTC. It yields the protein CASSLIGGRGNNEQFF.

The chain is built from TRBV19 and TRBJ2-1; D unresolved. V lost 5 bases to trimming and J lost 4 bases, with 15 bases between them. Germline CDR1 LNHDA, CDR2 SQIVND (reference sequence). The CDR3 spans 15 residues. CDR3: CASSSPGRTYNEQFF. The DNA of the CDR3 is TGTGCCAGTAGTTCCCCAGGACGGACGTACAATGAGCAGTTCTTC.

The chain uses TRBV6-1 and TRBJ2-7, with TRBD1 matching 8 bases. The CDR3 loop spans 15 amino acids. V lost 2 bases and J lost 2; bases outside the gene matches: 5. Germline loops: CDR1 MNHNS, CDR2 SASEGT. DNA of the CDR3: TGTGCCAGCAGTGAAATGGGGGGACAGGCCTACGAGCAGTACTTC. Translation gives CASSEMGGQAYEQYF.

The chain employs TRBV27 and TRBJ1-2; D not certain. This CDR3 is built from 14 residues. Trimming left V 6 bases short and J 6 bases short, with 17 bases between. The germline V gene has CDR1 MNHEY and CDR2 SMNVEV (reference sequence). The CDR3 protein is CASRSPKEIHGYTF. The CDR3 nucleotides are TGTGCCAGCAGAAGCCCAAAAGAGATACATGGCTACACCTTC.

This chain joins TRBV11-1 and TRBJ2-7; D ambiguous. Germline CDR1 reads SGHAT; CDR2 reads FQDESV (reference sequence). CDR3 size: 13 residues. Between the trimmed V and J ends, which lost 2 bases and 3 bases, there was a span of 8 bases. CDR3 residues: CASSLTVNYEQYF. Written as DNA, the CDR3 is TGTGCCAGCAGCTTAACAGTGAACTACGAGCAGTACTTC.

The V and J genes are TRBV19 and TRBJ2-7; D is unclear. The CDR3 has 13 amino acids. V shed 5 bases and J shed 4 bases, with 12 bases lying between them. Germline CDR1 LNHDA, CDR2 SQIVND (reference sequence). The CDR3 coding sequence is TGTGCCAGTAGTCCCACGAGAGATTACGAGCAGTACTTC. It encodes CASSPTRDYEQYF.

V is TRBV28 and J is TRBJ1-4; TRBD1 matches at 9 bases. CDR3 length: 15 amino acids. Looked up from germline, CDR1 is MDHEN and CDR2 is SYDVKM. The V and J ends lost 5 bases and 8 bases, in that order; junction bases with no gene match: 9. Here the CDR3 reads CASSPTGGGEEKLFF. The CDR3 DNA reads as TGTGCCAGCAGTCCTACAGGGGGCGGAGAAGAAAAACTGTTTTTT.

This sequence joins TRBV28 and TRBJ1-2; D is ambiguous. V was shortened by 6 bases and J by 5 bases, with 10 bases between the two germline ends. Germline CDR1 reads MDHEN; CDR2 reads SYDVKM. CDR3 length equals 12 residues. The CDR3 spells CASSARGYGYTF. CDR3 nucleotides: TGTGCCAGCAGCGCCCGTGGATATGGCTACACCTTC.

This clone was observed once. Written as DNA, the CDR3 is TGTGCCAGCAGTTTCGGGTTGAAAGAGACCCAGTACTTC. Translation gives CASSFGLKETQYF. The chain uses TRBV28 and TRBJ2-5; no clear D. CDR1 and CDR2 (germline): MDHEN, SYDVKM. The CDR3 has 13 amino acids. Trimming shortened V by 3 bases and J by 3 bases, and 8 bases separated the two germline ends.

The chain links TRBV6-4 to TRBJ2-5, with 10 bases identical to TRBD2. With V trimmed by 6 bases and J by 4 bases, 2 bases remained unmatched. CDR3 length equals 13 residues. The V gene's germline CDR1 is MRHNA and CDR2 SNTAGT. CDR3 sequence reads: CASSVAGGETQYF. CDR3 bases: TGTGCCAGCAGCGTAGCGGGAGGAGAGACCCAGTACTTC.

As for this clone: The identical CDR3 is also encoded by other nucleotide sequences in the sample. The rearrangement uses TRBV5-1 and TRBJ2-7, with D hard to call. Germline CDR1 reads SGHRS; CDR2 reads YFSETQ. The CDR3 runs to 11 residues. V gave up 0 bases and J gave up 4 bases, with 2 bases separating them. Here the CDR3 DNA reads TGCGCCAGCAGCTTGGGATACGAGCAGTACTTC. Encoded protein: CASSLGYEQYF. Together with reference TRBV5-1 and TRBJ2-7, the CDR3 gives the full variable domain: KAGVTQTPRYLIKTRGQQVTLSCSPISGHRSVSWYQQTPGQGLQFLFEYFSETQRNKGNFPGRFSGRQFSNSRSEMNVSTLELGDSALYLCASSLGYEQYFGPGTRLTVT.

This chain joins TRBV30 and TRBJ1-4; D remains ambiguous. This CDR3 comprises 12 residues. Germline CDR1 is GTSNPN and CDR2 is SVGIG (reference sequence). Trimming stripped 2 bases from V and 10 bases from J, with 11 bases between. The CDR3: CAWSTPLVKLFF. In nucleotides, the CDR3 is TGTGCCTGGAGTACCCCCCTGGTAAAACTGTTTTTT. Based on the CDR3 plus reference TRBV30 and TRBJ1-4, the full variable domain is SQTIHQWPATLVQPVGSPLSLECTVEGTSNPNLYWYRQAAGRGLQLLFYSVGIGQISSEVPQNLSASRPQDRQFILSSKKLLLSDSGFYLCAWSTPLVKLFFGSGTQLSVL.

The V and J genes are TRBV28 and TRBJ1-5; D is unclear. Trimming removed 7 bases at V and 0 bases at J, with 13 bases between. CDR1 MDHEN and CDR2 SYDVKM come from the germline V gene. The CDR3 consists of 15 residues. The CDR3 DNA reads TGTGCCAGCACCGTACACCAGAGTAGCAATCAGCCCCAGCATTTT. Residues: CASTVHQSSNQPQHF.

The CDR3 bases are TGTGCCACCAGCACCCCACAGGGGGTGAACTATGGCTACACCTTC. This translates into CATSTPQGVNYGYTF. The J gene is TRBJ1-2, the V gene TRBV15, with 8 bases fitting TRBD1. CDR1 is LNHNV, CDR2 YYDKDF, per germline (reference sequence). CDR3 length: 15 amino acids. V was pared by 4 bases and J by 2 bases, with 6 bases of the junction left unmatched.

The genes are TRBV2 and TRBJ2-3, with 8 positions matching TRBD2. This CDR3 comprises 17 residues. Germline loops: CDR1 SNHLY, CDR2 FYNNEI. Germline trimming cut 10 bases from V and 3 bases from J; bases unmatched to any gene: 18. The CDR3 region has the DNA TGTGCCATAGCAGCCTTCAGCGGGAGTGTTGATACAGATACGCAGTATTTT. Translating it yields CAIAAFSGSVDTDTQYF.

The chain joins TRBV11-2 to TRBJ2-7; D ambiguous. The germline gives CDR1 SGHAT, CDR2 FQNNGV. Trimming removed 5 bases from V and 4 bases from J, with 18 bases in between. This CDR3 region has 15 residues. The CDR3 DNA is TGTGCCAGCAGCCTATTAGCCGTGAGTGGGTACGAGCAGTACTTC. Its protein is CASSLLAVSGYEQYF.

The DNA of the CDR3 is TGTGCCAGCACTTCCGGGACCCCGTCCTACGAGCAGTACTTC. Translation gives CASTSGTPSYEQYF. The chain is built from TRBV28 and TRBJ2-5; D assignment may be TRBD1 or TRBD2 (5 bases each). TRBJ2-7 matches the DNA end more closely, so the J call is doubtful. The CDR3 covers 14 residues. The germline CDR1 and CDR2 sequences are MDHEN and SYDVKM.

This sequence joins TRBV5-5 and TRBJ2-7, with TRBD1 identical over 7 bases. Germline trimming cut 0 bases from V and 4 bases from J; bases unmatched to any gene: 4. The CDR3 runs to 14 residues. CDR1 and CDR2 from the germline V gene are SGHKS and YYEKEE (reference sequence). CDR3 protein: CASSLEQGIYEQYF. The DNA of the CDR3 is TGTGCCAGCAGCTTGGAACAGGGGATTTACGAGCAGTACTTC.

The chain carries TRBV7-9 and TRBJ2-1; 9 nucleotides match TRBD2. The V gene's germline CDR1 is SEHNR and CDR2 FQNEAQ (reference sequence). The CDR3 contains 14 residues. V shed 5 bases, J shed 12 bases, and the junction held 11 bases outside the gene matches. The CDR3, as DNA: TGTGCCAGCAGCCCCCCTCTAGCGGGGCCTTTGCAGTTCTTC. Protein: CASSPPLAGPLQFF.

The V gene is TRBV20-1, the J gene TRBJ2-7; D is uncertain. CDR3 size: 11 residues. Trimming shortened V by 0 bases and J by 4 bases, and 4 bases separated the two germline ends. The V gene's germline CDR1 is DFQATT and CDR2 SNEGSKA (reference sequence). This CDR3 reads CSARDVYEQYF. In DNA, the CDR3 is TGCAGTGCTAGAGATGTATACGAGCAGTACTTC.

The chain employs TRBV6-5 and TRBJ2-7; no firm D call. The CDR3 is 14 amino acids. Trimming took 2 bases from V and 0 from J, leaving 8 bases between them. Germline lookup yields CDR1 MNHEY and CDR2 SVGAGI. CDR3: CASSYGRSSYEQYF. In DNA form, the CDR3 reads TGTGCCAGCAGTTACGGCAGGAGCTCCTACGAGCAGTACTTC.

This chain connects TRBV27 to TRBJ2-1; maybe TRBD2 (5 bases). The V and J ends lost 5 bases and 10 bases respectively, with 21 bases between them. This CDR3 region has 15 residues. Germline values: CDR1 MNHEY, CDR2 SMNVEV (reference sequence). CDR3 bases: TGTGCCAGCAGTCGATTTCCCGGACTCGAGGTGGAGCAGTTCTTC. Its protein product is CASSRFPGLEVEQFF.